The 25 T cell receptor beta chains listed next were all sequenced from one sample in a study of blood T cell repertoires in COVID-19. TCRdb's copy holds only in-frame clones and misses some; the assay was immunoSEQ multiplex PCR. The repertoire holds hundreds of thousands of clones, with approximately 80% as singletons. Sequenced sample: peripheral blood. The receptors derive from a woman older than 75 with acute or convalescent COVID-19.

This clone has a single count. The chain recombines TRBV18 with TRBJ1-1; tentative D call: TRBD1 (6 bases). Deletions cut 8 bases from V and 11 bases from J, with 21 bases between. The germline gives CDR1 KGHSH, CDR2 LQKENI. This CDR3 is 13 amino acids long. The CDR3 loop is CASDTGGAGHAFF. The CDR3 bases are TGTGCCAGCGACACGGGGGGCGCGGGTCACGCTTTCTTT.

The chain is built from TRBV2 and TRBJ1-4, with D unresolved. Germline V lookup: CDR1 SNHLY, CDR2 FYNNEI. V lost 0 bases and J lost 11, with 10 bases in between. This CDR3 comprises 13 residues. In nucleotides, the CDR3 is TGTGCCAGCAGTGAAGCAGGCACGGGGAAACTGTTTTTT. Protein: CASSEAGTGKLFF.

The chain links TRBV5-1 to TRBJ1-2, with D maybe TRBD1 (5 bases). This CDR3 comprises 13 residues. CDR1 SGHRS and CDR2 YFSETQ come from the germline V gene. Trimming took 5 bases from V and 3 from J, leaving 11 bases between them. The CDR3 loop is CASRQQADYGYTF. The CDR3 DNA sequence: TGCGCCAGCAGGCAACAGGCAGACTATGGCTACACCTTC.

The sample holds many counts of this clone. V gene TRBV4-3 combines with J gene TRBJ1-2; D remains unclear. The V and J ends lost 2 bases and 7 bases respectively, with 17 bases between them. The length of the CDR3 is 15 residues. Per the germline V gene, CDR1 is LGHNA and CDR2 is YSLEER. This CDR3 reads CASSQPGGGTGGYTF. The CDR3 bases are TGCGCCAGCAGCCAACCTGGAGGAGGAACGGGTGGCTACACCTTC.

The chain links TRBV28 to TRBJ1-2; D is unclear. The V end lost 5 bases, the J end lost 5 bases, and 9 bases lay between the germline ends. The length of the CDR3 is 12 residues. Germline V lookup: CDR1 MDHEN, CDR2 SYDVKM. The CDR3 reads CASSLTKYGYTF. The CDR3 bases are TGTGCCAGCAGTCTAACCAAGTATGGCTACACCTTC.

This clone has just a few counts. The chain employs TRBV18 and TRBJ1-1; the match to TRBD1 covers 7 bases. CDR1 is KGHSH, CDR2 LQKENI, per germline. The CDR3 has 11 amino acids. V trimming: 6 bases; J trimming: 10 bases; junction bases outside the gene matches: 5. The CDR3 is CASSPDRAAFF. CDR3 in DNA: TGTGCCAGCTCCCCCGACAGGGCAGCTTTCTTT.

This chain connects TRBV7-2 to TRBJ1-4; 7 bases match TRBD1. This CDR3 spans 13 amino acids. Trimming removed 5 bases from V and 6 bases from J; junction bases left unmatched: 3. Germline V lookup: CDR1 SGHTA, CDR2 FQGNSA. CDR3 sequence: CASSVGQDEKLFF. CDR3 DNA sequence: TGTGCCAGCAGCGTCGGACAGGATGAAAAACTGTTTTTT.

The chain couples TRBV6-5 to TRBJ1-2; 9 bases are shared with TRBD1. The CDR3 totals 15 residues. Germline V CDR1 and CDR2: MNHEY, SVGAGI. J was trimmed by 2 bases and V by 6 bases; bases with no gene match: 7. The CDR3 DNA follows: TGTGCCAGCAGGGCACGGGACAGGGCGAACTATGGCTACACCTTC. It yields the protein CASRARDRANYGYTF.

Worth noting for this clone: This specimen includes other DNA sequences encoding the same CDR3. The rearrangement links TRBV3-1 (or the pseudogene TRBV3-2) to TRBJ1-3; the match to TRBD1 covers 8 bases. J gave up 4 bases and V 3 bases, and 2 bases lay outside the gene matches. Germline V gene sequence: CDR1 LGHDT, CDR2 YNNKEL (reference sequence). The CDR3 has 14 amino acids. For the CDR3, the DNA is TGTGCCAGCAGCCAGGGGACAGGCGGAAACACCATATATTTT. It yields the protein CASSQGTGGNTIYF.

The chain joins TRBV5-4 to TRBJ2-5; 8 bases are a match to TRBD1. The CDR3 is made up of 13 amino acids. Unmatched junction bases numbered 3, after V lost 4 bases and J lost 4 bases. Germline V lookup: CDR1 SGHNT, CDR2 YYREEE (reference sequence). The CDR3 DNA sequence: TGTGCCAGCAGCACTACAGGGGGAGAGACCCAGTACTTC. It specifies CASSTTGGETQYF. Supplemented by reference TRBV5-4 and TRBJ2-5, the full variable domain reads ETGVTQSPTHLIKTRGQQVTLRCSSQSGHNTVSWYQQALGQGPQFIFQYYREEENGRGNFPPRFSGLQFPNYSSELNVNALELDDSALYLCASSTTGGETQYFGPGTRLLVL.

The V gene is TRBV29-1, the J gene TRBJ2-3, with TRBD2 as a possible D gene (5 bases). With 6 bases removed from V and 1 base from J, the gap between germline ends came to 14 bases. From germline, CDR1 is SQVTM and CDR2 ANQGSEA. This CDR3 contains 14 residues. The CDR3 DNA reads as TGCAGCGTCGGTTGGGCGAGGGGCACAGATACGCAGTATTTT. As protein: CSVGWARGTDTQYF.

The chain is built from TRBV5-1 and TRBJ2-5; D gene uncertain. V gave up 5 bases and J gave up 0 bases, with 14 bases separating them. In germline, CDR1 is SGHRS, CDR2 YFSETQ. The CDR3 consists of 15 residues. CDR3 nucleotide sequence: TGCGCCAGCAGTTGGCGGTCAGAATACCAAGAGACCCAGTACTTC. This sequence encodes CASSWRSEYQETQYF.

The CDR3 sequence is CASSRTSGGAWGTDTQYF. The CDR3 DNA reads TGTGCCAGTAGTAGGACTAGCGGGGGGGCTTGGGGCACAGATACGCAGTATTTT. V gene TRBV19 combines with J gene TRBJ2-3; 15 bases are shared with TRBD2. V dropped 4 bases and J dropped 1; count of bases not matched to a gene: 6. The V gene's germline CDR1 is LNHDA and CDR2 SQIVND (reference sequence). This CDR3 spans 18 amino acids.

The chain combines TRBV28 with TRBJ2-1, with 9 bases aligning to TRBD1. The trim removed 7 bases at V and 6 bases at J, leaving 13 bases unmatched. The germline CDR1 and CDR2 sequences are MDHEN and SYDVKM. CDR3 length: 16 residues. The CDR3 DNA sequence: TGTGCCAGCACGCCGATGGGGACAGGGCTTTTCAATGAGCAGTTCTTC. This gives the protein CASTPMGTGLFNEQFF.

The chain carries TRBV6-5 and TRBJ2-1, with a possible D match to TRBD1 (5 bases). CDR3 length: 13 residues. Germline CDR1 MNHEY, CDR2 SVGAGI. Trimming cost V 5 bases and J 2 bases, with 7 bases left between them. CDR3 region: CASSRQTYNEQFF. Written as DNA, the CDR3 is TGTGCCAGCAGTCGACAGACCTACAATGAGCAGTTCTTC.

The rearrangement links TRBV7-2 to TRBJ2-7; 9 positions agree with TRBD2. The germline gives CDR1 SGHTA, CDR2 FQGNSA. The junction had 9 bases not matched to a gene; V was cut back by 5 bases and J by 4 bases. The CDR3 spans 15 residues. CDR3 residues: CASSATSGQQYEQYF. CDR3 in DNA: TGTGCCAGCAGCGCGACTAGCGGCCAACAGTACGAGCAGTACTTC.

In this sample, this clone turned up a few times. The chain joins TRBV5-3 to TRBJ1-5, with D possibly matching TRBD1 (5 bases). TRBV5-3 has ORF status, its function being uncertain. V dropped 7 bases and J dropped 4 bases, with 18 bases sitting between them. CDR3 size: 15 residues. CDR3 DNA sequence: TGTGCCAGAGGGGGGACTCGTATAGGTAATCAGCCCCAGCATTTT. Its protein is CARGGTRIGNQPQHF.

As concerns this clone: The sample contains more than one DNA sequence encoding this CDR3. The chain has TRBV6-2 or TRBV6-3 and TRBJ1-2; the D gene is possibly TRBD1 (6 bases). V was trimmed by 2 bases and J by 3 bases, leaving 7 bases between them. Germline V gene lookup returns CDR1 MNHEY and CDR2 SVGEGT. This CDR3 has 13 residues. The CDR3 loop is CASSYKGDYGYTF. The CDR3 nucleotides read TGTGCCAGCAGTTACAAGGGGGACTATGGCTACACCTTC.

CDR3 region: CASSSHGGQTLSGNTIYF. The CDR3 region has the DNA TGTGCCAGTAGTAGTCACGGGGGACAGACGCTGAGTGGAAACACCATATATTTT. The chain couples TRBV19 to TRBJ1-3; the match to TRBD1 covers 7 bases. Germline loops: CDR1 LNHDA, CDR2 SQIVND (reference sequence). J lost 3 bases, V lost 4 bases, and 15 bases had no gene match. The CDR3 extends over 18 amino acids.

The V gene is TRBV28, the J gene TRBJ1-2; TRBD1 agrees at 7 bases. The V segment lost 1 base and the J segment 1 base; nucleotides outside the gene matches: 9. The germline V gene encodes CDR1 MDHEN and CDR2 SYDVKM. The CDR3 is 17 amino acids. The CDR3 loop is CASSLSLPGQLNYGYTF. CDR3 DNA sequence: TGTGCCAGCAGTTTATCCCTACCGGGACAGCTTAACTATGGCTACACCTTC.

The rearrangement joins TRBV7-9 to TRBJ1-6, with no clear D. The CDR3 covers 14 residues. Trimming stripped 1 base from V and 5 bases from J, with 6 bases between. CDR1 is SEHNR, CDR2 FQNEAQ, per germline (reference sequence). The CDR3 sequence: CASSLDADNSPLHF. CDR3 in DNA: TGTGCCAGCAGCTTAGATGCAGATAATTCACCCCTCCACTTT.

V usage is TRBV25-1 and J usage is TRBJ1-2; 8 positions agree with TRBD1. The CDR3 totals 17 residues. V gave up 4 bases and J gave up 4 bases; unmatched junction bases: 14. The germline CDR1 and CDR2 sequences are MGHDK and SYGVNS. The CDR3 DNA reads TGTGCCAGCAGTGTCCTGGGAGGACAGGGCCTCCGCTATGGCTACACCTTC. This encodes CASSVLGGQGLRYGYTF.

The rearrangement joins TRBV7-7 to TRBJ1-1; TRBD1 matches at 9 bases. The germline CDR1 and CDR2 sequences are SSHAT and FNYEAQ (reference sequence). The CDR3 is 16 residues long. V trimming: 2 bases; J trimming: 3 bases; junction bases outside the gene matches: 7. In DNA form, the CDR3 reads TGTGCCAGCAGCTTATCCGACAGGGGGTGGGACACTGAAGCTTTCTTT. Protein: CASSLSDRGWDTEAFF. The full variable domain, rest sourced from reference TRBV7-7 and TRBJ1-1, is GAGVSQSPRYKVTKRGQDVTLRCDPISSHATLYWYQQALGQGPEFLTYFNYEAQPDKSGLPSDRFSAERPEGSISTLTIQRTEQRDSAMYRCASSLSDRGWDTEAFFGQGTRLTVV.

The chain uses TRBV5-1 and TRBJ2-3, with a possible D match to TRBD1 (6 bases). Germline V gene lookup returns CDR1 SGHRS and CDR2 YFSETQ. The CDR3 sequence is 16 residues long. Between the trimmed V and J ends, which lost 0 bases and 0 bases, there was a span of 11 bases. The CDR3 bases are TGCGCCAGCAGCTTGGAGGGACACCGTAGCACAGATACGCAGTATTTT. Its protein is CASSLEGHRSTDTQYF.

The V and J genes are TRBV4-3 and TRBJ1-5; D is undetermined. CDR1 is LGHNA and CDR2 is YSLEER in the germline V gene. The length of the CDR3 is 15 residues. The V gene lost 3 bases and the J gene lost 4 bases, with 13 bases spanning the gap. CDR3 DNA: TGCGCCAGCAGCCAGACCGCCCGGGTGAATCAGCCCCAGCATTTT. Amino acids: CASSQTARVNQPQHF.